This TCR beta chain was found in a study of regulatory T cells in long-lasting Graves disease. The germline gives CDR1 MNHEY, CDR2 SMNVEV (reference sequence). Unmatched junction bases numbered 7, after V lost 3 bases and J lost 5 bases. There are 14 residues in the CDR3. Regarding this clonotype: Its antigen remains unknown.

Regarding time point: persistent/refractory GD, antithyroid drugs over 5 years with positive TRAb. With RNA extracted from PBMCs as input, the TCR library was made. It was by American Thyroid Association guidelines that Graves' disease was diagnosed. Arm-PCR of CDR3 regions and iRepertoire HTBI primers were used to build TCR beta libraries. As handled by the study authors: Samples revealed roughly 62 TRBV and over twelve TRBJ segments. From the multiplex PCR reads, TCRdb called clonotypes with MiXCR, one entry per CDR3 protein. TCRdb's processing, not the study's, gives the V and J calls here. The repertoire includes about 470,000 distinct CDR3 sequences, around 21% of them detected once, and 7.8% sits in the top ten. Overall study results and limits: Accuracy might have suffered from few samples. Among samples with persistent disease, TRBV28, TRBJ1-2 and TRBJ2-5 were favored.

This sequence joins TRBV27 and TRBJ2-7; 7 nucleotides agree with TRBD2. This clonotype originated in a female donor with Graves disease. Sequences were derived from peripheral blood mononuclear cells (PBMCs), sampled when the disease was refractory, from a patient treated with antithyroid drugs. The CDR3 sequence: CASSFLREFDEQYF. CDR3 DNA sequence: TGTGCCAGCAGTTTCTTGCGGGAGTTCGACGAGCAGTACTTC.